This entry lists 24 T cell receptor beta chains sequenced from one sample in a study of cytomegalovirus exposure and HLA in healthy donors. The PCR ran on 60 Vbeta and 13 Jbeta primers. Assay used: immunoSEQ multiplex PCR; TCRdb lists only in-frame clones, some missing. The data contain 200,000 or so clones, almost 70% of them singletons. Sequences were obtained from PBMCs. The receptors were gathered from a man aged 35-49 years in good health and CMV-seropositive.

The rearrangement joins TRBV25-1 to TRBJ2-2, with D tentatively TRBD2 (6 bases). Germline V lookup: CDR1 MGHDK, CDR2 SYGVNS. The V gene lost 10 bases and the J gene lost 4 bases, with 13 bases spanning the gap. This CDR3 spans 13 amino acids. The CDR3 sequence is CATSGRGTGELFF. In DNA, the CDR3 is TGTGCCACAAGTGGGCGGGGCACCGGGGAGCTGTTTTTT.

The chain carries TRBV10-3 and TRBJ1-1; 8 nucleotides line up with TRBD1. Germline lookup yields CDR1 ENHRY and CDR2 SYGVKD. The CDR3 has 16 residues. V was pared by 10 bases and J by 1 base, with 14 bases of the junction left unmatched. The DNA of the CDR3 is TGTGCCACATTACCGGGACAGGTGGGCGCGAACACTGAAGCTTTCTTT. Translated, it gives CATLPGQVGANTEAFF.

This clone was found a few times. The rearrangement links TRBV7-9 to TRBJ1-3, with 8 positions matching TRBD1. With V trimmed by 5 bases and J by 1 base, 10 bases remained unmatched. Germline CDR1 SEHNR, CDR2 FQNEAQ (reference sequence). This CDR3 has 17 residues. CDR3 coding DNA: TGTGCCAGCAGCCCTAGACAGGGGTTGATTTCTGGAAACACCATATATTTT. Residues: CASSPRQGLISGNTIYF.

The genes are TRBV6-1 and TRBJ2-5, with 9 bases fitting TRBD1. The CDR3 has 15 residues. Germline-derived CDR1 and CDR2 are MNHNS and SASEGT. J was trimmed by 0 bases and V by 4 bases; bases with no gene match: 3. Written as DNA, the CDR3 is TGTGCCAGCAGTGTTGGGACAGGGTACCAAGAGACCCAGTACTTC. This translates into CASSVGTGYQETQYF.

The chain recombines TRBV9 with TRBJ1-2; 7 positions match TRBD1. Trimming removed 4 bases from V and 2 bases from J; junction bases left unmatched: 14. The length of the CDR3 is 17 residues. Germline V gives CDR1 SGDLS, CDR2 YYNGEE. The CDR3 region is CASSPRAGGLWNYGYTF. The DNA for the CDR3 is TGTGCCAGCAGCCCCCGCGCAGGGGGACTCTGGAACTATGGCTACACCTTC. The entire variable domain, with the rest obtained from reference TRBV9 and TRBJ1-2, is as follows: DSGVTQTPKHLITATGQRVTLRCSPRSGDLSVYWYQQSLDQGLQFLIQYYNGEERAKGNILERFSAQQFPDLHSELNLSSLELGDSALYFCASSPRAGGLWNYGYTFGSGTRLTVV.

This chain connects TRBV2 to TRBJ2-7, with TRBD1 matching over 7 bases. Germline CDR1 is SNHLY and CDR2 is FYNNEI. The CDR3 has 14 residues. V was pared by 4 bases and J by 0 bases, with 3 bases of the junction left unmatched. The CDR3 coding sequence is TGTGCCAGCAGTGGACAGGGATTCTCCTACGAGCAGTACTTC. Protein: CASSGQGFSYEQYF.

The gene calls are TRBV6-6 and TRBJ2-7, with a tentative D call TRBD1 (5 bases). Per germline, CDR1 MNHNY and CDR2 SVGAGI (reference sequence). The germline V and J ends were trimmed by 10 bases and 0 bases, with 10 bases remaining between them. This CDR3 has 12 residues. The CDR3 is CATRQNSYEQYF. The CDR3 bases are TGTGCCACTAGACAGAACTCCTACGAGCAGTACTTC.

The chain uses TRBV10-2 and TRBJ2-7; D remains unclear. The CDR3 is 13 amino acids. Germline CDR1 WSHSY, CDR2 SAAADI. V lost 4 bases and J 2 bases, leaving 9 bases between the germline ends. The CDR3 sequence is CASSGAVAYEQYF. CDR3 DNA sequence: TGCGCCAGCAGTGGGGCCGTCGCCTACGAGCAGTACTTC.

This sequence joins TRBV4-1 and TRBJ2-5; D is perhaps TRBD1 (7 bases). The germline gives CDR1 MGHRA, CDR2 YSYEKL. The V and J ends lost 0 bases and 5 bases respectively, with 16 bases between them. CDR3 length equals 16 residues. The CDR3 spells CASSQEGRGAGETQYF. The CDR3 DNA reads as TGCGCCAGCAGCCAAGAAGGCAGGGGGGCCGGGGAGACCCAGTACTTC.

This clone was counted only a few times. This chain joins TRBV7-2 and TRBJ2-5; 8 bases agree with TRBD2. This CDR3 comprises 15 residues. Per germline, CDR1 SGHTA and CDR2 FQGNSA. J lost 0 bases, V lost 5 bases, and 5 bases had no gene match. CDR3 sequence (DNA): TGTGCCAGCAGCCTTAGCGGGGTGTACCAAGAGACCCAGTACTTC. This sequence encodes CASSLSGVYQETQYF.

The rearrangement uses TRBV28 and TRBJ2-1; maybe TRBD2 (5 bases). V lost 4 bases and J 3 bases, leaving 22 bases between the germline ends. The germline CDR1 and CDR2 sequences are MDHEN and SYDVKM. CDR3 length: 18 amino acids. The CDR3 DNA follows: TGTGCCAGCAGTTCCCTTCGTAGTGCGAGGGAACGCTACAATGAGCAGTTCTTC. This codes for CASSSLRSARERYNEQFF.

This rearrangement joins TRBV5-6 to TRBJ1-2; D remains ambiguous. This CDR3 has 12 amino acids. The V gene lost 10 bases and the J gene lost 8 bases, with 18 bases spanning the gap. The germline V gene has CDR1 SGHDT and CDR2 YYEEEE. Here the CDR3 reads CAAGRAGDGYTF. CDR3 bases: TGTGCCGCCGGCCGGGCGGGCGACGGCTACACCTTC.

The chain employs TRBV5-1 and TRBJ1-2; weak D call: TRBD1 (6 bases). Deletions cut 0 bases from V and 8 bases from J, with 14 bases between. Germline lookup yields CDR1 SGHRS and CDR2 YFSETQ. The CDR3 is 14 residues long. The CDR3 DNA sequence: TGCGCCAGCAGCTTGGACGCGGGGGGGGCAGGCTACACCTTC. Translating it yields CASSLDAGGAGYTF.

The chain combines TRBV6-4 with TRBJ2-7, with 8 bases identical to TRBD1. The trim removed 6 bases at V and 4 bases at J, leaving 20 bases unmatched. CDR3 size: 18 residues. Germline V gene data show CDR1 as MRHNA and CDR2 as SNTAGT. CDR3 sequence: CASSDPPIARGRSYEQYF. The CDR3 DNA follows: TGTGCCAGCAGCGACCCACCGATTGCCAGGGGGCGTTCTTACGAGCAGTACTTC.

This chain connects TRBV4-1 to TRBJ2-3, with TRBD2 matching over 10 bases. Germline assignment: CDR1 MGHRA and CDR2 YSYEKL. V lost 6 bases, J lost 5 bases, and 8 bases stayed unmatched. The CDR3 totals 15 residues. The CDR3 bases are TGCGCCAGCAGTACGCTAGCGGGGGAAAAAGATACGCAGTATTTT. Translation: CASSTLAGEKDTQYF.

This chain joins TRBV4-2 and TRBJ2-1, with 12 nucleotides matching TRBD2. The CDR3 is made up of 15 amino acids. V lost 4 bases to trimming and J lost 5 bases; unmatched junction nucleotides: 3. Germline CDR1 is LGHNA and CDR2 is YNFKEQ. The CDR3 region is CASSPGLAGNNEQFF. DNA of the CDR3: TGTGCCAGCAGCCCCGGACTAGCGGGGAACAATGAGCAGTTCTTC.

This clone showed up just a few times. The V and J genes are TRBV5-1 and TRBJ2-3; 10 bases match TRBD2. Germline CDR1 SGHRS, CDR2 YFSETQ. The CDR3 spans 16 residues. V trimming: 3 bases; J trimming: 1 base; junction bases outside the gene matches: 5. DNA for the CDR3: TGCGCCAGCAGCTCCTTCAGCGGGGGGGGCACAGATACGCAGTATTTT. Protein product: CASSSFSGGGTDTQYF.

The sample holds one count of this clone. V and J are TRBV6-1 and TRBJ1-5; D perhaps matches TRBD1 (6 bases). The CDR3 loop spans 13 amino acids. Germline lookup yields CDR1 MNHNS and CDR2 SASEGT. The V end was cut by 4 bases, the J end by 7 bases, with 11 bases between. The CDR3 reads CASSVDRVQPQHF. CDR3 nucleotide sequence: TGTGCCAGCAGTGTGGACAGAGTACAGCCCCAGCATTTT.

This chain uses TRBV7-2 with TRBJ2-5; 7 bases agree with TRBD1. This CDR3 contains 13 residues. V gave up 4 bases and J gave up 3 bases; unmatched junction bases: 2. In germline, CDR1 is SGHTA, CDR2 FQGNSA. Here the CDR3 reads CASSSDREETQYF. The CDR3 region has the DNA TGTGCCAGCAGCTCAGACAGGGAAGAGACCCAGTACTTC.

The chain carries TRBV6-5 and TRBJ2-2, with 8 bases aligning to TRBD1. V lost 4 bases to trimming and J lost 6 bases; unmatched junction nucleotides: 4. Germline CDR1 reads MNHEY; CDR2 reads SVGAGI. The CDR3 loop spans 14 amino acids. DNA of the CDR3: TGTGCCAGCAGTTTCAGGGGGCGCGCCGGGGAGCTGTTTTTT. Its translation is CASSFRGRAGELFF.

On this clone: Other DNA variants within this sample encode the same CDR3. V is TRBV5-1 and J is TRBJ2-7, with D perhaps TRBD2 (6 bases). This CDR3 comprises 14 residues. Trimming removed 0 bases at V and 4 bases at J, with 11 bases between. The germline V gene encodes CDR1 SGHRS and CDR2 YFSETQ. DNA of the CDR3: TGCGCCAGCAGCTTGGGGGGACTCGGGTACGAGCAGTACTTC. Its protein product is CASSLGGLGYEQYF.

The rearrangement links TRBV7-2 to TRBJ1-5; D unresolved. Germline V CDR1 and CDR2: SGHTA, FQGNSA. V lost 1 base to trimming and J lost 0 bases, with 10 bases between them. This CDR3 is built from 16 residues. The chain's CDR3 is CASSLGARFSNQPQHF. DNA for the CDR3: TGTGCCAGCAGCTTAGGGGCGAGATTTAGCAATCAGCCCCAGCATTTT.

The chain employs TRBV19 and TRBJ1-4; D unclear. The CDR3 loop spans 14 amino acids. The germline CDR1 and CDR2 sequences are LNHDA and SQIVND (reference sequence). Trimming pared 5 bases from V and 4 bases from J, leaving 11 bases between. CDR3 residues: CASSPESSNEKLFF. DNA of the CDR3: TGTGCCAGTAGTCCCGAATCGAGTAATGAAAAACTGTTTTTT.

The chain joins TRBV5-1 to TRBJ1-1, with a possible D match to TRBD1 (5 bases). Germline values: CDR1 SGHRS, CDR2 YFSETQ. This CDR3 region has 15 residues. With 0 bases removed from V and 5 bases from J, the gap between germline ends came to 14 bases. DNA of the CDR3: TGCGCCAGCAGCTTGGGAAGGGGATCAAAAACTGAAGCTTTCTTT. The encoded protein is CASSLGRGSKTEAFF.